Listed below are T cell receptor beta chains from one sample, sequenced in a study of beta chain features in type 1 diabetes. Some clones are missing from TCRdb's copy, which holds only in-frame ones; the method was immunoSEQ multiplex PCR. The repertoire holds about 360,000 clones, with roughly 12% as singletons. The sample comprised naive CD4+ T cells from blood. These receptors all come from a man younger than 30 in good health. Both conserved end residues are part of each CDR3. The D gene is left open where the match is weak. Clone size, where shown, is once, few, many, or a class for clones that have expanded.

D	V	size	J	CDR3	DNA
.	TRBV6-1	few	TRBJ2-3	CASSARGTDTQYF	TGTGCCAGCAGTGCCAGGGGCACAGATACGCAGTATTTT
TRBD1	TRBV10-3	few	TRBJ1-1	CAISESVAGGGNTEAFF	TGTGCCATCAGTGAGTCGGTGGCAGGGGGCGGAAACACTGAAGCTTTCTTT
TRBD2	TRBV5-4	.	TRBJ2-2	CASSLSWASGSPGELFF	TGTGCCAGCAGCTTAAGTTGGGCTAGCGGGAGTCCCGGGGAGCTGTTTTTT
.	TRBV28	few	TRBJ2-1	CASNRGGTGSYNEQFF	TGTGCCAGCAACCGCGGGGGGACAGGGTCCTACAATGAGCAGTTCTTC
.	TRBV9	.	TRBJ2-1	CASSHLAATAYNEQFF	TGTGCCAGCAGCCACCTTGCCGCGACAGCCTACAATGAGCAGTTCTTC
TRBD1	TRBV19	.	TRBJ2-3	CASSQGTGLNTQYF	TGTGCCAGTAGTCAAGGGACAGGTTTGAATACGCAGTATTTT
TRBD1	TRBV29-1	few	TRBJ2-3	CSVEVGTGDPDTQYF	TGCAGCGTTGAAGTCGGGACAGGGGATCCAGATACGCAGTATTTT
TRBD1	TRBV6-5	.	TRBJ1-2	CASSRGGQGDYGYTF	TGTGCCAGCAGCCGCGGGGGACAGGGGGACTATGGCTACACCTTC
TRBD2	TRBV5-1	.	TRBJ2-7	CASSLNLAGSEYEQYF	TGCGCCAGCAGCTTGAATCTAGCGGGGTCAGAATACGAGCAGTACTTC
TRBD1	TRBV7-9	few	TRBJ1-1	CASRPAGGSTEAFF	TGTGCCAGCAGACCTGCAGGGGGAAGCACTGAAGCTTTCTTT
TRBD1	TRBV10-3	few	TRBJ2-7	CAISASWTGNYEQYF	TGTGCCATCAGTGCCTCCTGGACAGGTAACTACGAGCAGTACTTC
TRBD2	TRBV6-5	.	TRBJ2-3	CASSYSLAADTQYF	TGTGCCAGCAGTTACTCACTAGCGGCAGATACGCAGTATTTT